This T cell receptor (beta chain) was identified in a study of cytomegalovirus exposure and HLA in healthy donors. General observations from the study: It was reported in a later analysis that an Asian-associated ancestry cluster showed fewer N-insertions than the 666-donor mean.

60 Vbeta and 13 Jbeta primers were used in PCR. Using immunoSEQ multiplex PCR, the repertoire was profiled, and TCRdb retains in-frame clones only, with some absent. The sample holds 150,000 or so clones. The CDR3 length is 15 residues. V lost 6 bases and J lost 5, with 19 bases in between. Germline CDR1 is ENHRY and CDR2 is SYGVKD. As regards this clone: What it binds is unknown.

Sequenced input: PBMCs. The rearrangement uses TRBV10-3 and TRBJ1-1, with D possibly matching TRBD1 (6 bases). The receptor was isolated from a woman between 50 and 59 years old in good health and CMV-seronegative. For the CDR3, the DNA is TGTGCCATCAGCTCGGGGGGGGCGTCTGGGACTGAAGCTTTCTTT. Amino acids: CAISSGGASGTEAFF.